This T cell receptor (beta chain) derives from a study of cytomegalovirus exposure and HLA in healthy donors (dated by TCRdb to the late 2010s). Notes on the research overall: According to a later analysis, one platform produced both the roughly 130 validation repertoires and the 700 or so repertoires of the first cohort. The study was designed to test whether signatures of past pathogen exposure could be identified by cataloging public T cell receptors. Besides the first cohort of roughly 640 subjects, a separate validation cohort made up of 120 different subjects was used. High-throughput TCR immunosequencing, statistical association of individual TCRs with disease status, and machine learning were combined to predict cytomegalovirus infection status. Study-level results and caveats: It was suggested by the authors that the approach could potentially be generalized to other disease states and immunological phenotypes. Of the cluster scores, approximately 95% were above 0 in a later analysis, which found that TCRs clustered in the first cohort also tended to co-occur in the roughly 130 validation repertoires. Three of the identified cytomegalovirus-associated TCR beta chains were confirmed in vitro to be specific for cytomegalovirus antigens. All 120 or so repertoires were used to score co-occurrence in the validation cohort in a later analysis, because that analysis had no HLA typing for the cohort. Most TCR sequences were observed very rarely across donors, whereas some public TCRs were present in many individuals. In the study, roughly 160 TCR beta chains were listed as associated with cytomegalovirus. In both the original and validation cohorts, the classifier was reported to diagnose cytomegalovirus status with high specificity and sensitivity.

The donors belonged to the validation cohort of around 110 subjects, which was separate from the approximately 700-subject first cohort. Measured from the cysteine to the phenylalanine, the CDR3 is 15 residues long. Of all the DNA, just the CDR3 is kept, 45 bases in frame from base 1. Between the V and J ends, shortened by 6 bases and 6 bases respectively, the junction contains 17 bases. Per the germline V gene, SNHLY is the CDR1 and FYNNEI is the CDR2. As for this clone: Its cognate antigen has yet to be identified. Base qualities are not provided; no much larger clone lies one nucleotide away.

Libraries were prepared through the immunoSEQ multiplex PCR assay. Regarding the original processing steps: A statistical classification framework was built to diagnose cytomegalovirus status from the catalog of TCR beta chain sequences. TCRdb stores this immuneACCESS table with in-frame sequences only. Part of the clones is absent; in the studies checked, under half of the shortfall reflects unresolved V genes, and no reason is known for the rest. That table is the source of V, J and clone size, and D and trimming were worked out from the DNA. The sample table records around 300,000 clones; approximately 88% of these occur just once. Approximately 0.94% of the sample belongs to the ten largest clones.

Sequencing was done on a sample of PBMCs. The origin of this receptor is a woman under 30 in good health and CMV-seronegative. The sequence is built from TRBV2 and TRBJ2-2; possibly the D gene is TRBD1, per 8 matching bases. The CDR3 region reads CASSPDRAGAGELFF. The base sequence is TGTGCCAGCAGCCCGGACAGGGCGGGAGCCGGGGAGCTGTTTTTT. The entire variable domain, with the stretches around the CDR3 drawn from the reference TRBV2 and TRBJ2-2 proteins, is EPEVTQTPSHQVTQMGQEVILRCVPISNHLYFYWYRQILGQKVEFLVSFYNNEISEKSEIFDDQFSVERPDGSNFTLKIRSTKLEDSAMYFCASSPDRAGAGELFFGEGSRLTVL.